The clone carrying this TCR beta chain has ten or more counts. Its matching antigen is unknown. This record comes from a study of blood T cells in healthy people across ages. The study's findings and limits: Diversity was higher, and naive CD4+ cells more numerous, in long-lived donors than in aged donors.

Germline CDR1 MRHNA, CDR2 SNTAGT. CDR3 length: 18 amino acids. V dropped 0 bases and J dropped 0 bases, with 12 bases sitting between them. Extracted total RNA amounted to at least 5.5 micrograms for each sample. The authors ran a second PCR of roughly 6 to 12 cycles using a sample-barcoded 5' primer and a J-beta primer mix. TCRdb passed the 5' RACE reads through MiXCR, listing each CDR3 protein once. The data hold roughly 550,000 distinct CDR3 sequences, with 24% observed a single time. This same sample was also taken into another study, of T cells of mothers and their children.

This receptor was identified in a boy younger than 18 in good health. This chain connects TRBV6-4 to TRBJ2-6; perhaps TRBD1 as D (5 bases). The sample taken for sequencing was blood. CDR3 amino acids: CASSDSRVGNSGANVLTF. The CDR3 bases are TGTGCCAGCAGTGACTCCAGGGTGGGGAACTCTGGGGCCAACGTCCTGACTTTC.